These 25 T cell receptor beta chains were sequenced from one sample in a study of technical replicates of blood from a handful of donors. Data came from immunoSEQ multiplex PCR; TCRdb stores just in-frame clones and leaves some out. The sample records around 50,000 clones, 94% being singletons. Source material: T cells isolated from PBMCs. The receptors here all came from a human donor in good health.

The genes are TRBV18 and TRBJ1-1, with TRBD1 as a possible D gene (6 bases). The length of the CDR3 is 15 residues. Trimming took 3 bases from V and 6 from J, leaving 17 bases between them. CDR1 and CDR2 (germline): KGHSH, LQKENI. The CDR3 DNA sequence: TGTGCCAGCTCACCCTTACCCAGGGGTTCTCCTGAAGCTTTCTTT. The encoded protein is CASSPLPRGSPEAFF.

This rearrangement joins TRBV29-1 to TRBJ2-1; 7 bases match TRBD1. V lost 5 bases, J lost 8 bases, and 6 bases stayed unmatched. This CDR3 has 12 amino acids. The V gene's germline CDR1 is SQVTM and CDR2 ANQGSEA. The CDR3 nucleotides are TGCAGCGTTCAAACAGGGGCTGATGAGCAGTTCTTC. It specifies CSVQTGADEQFF.

J is TRBJ1-2 and V is TRBV5-1, with D tentatively TRBD1 (5 bases). CDR1 and CDR2 (germline): SGHRS, YFSETQ. Trimming cost V 0 bases and J 5 bases, with 14 bases left between them. The CDR3 runs 15 residues. CDR3 coding DNA: TGCGCCAGCAGCTTGGACTGGCAGGGTTATTATGGCTACACCTTC. Translated: CASSLDWQGYYGYTF.

The chain links TRBV28 to TRBJ2-5, with a weak D call TRBD1 (6 bases). Per germline, CDR1 MDHEN and CDR2 SYDVKM. V dropped 7 bases and J dropped 5 bases, with 11 bases sitting between them. This CDR3 is 12 amino acids long. The CDR3 DNA reads as TGTGCCAGCACGATCAGGGGCGAGACCCAGTACTTC. This codes for CASTIRGETQYF.

The CDR3 loop is CATKGVGTGMETQYF. The CDR3 DNA is TGTGCCACCAAGGGGGTCGGAACGGGGATGGAGACCCAGTACTTC. The chain combines TRBV6-5 with TRBJ2-5, with a tentative D call TRBD1 (6 bases). The germline V and J ends were trimmed by 10 bases and 5 bases, with 23 bases remaining between them. Germline lookup yields CDR1 MNHEY and CDR2 SVGAGI. CDR3 length equals 15 residues.

In its sample, this clone was seen once. V gene TRBV10-1 combines with J gene TRBJ2-1, with TRBD2 matching 8 bases. J was trimmed by 9 bases and V by 4 bases; bases with no gene match: 8. This CDR3 contains 14 residues. Germline CDR1 reads WNHNN; CDR2 reads SYGVQD (reference sequence). The CDR3 nucleotides read TGCGCCAGCAGTGTGACGGGAGGGCAGGGTGAGCAGTTCTTC. This codes for CASSVTGGQGEQFF.

The CDR3 here is CASSGQDRAYEQYF. For the CDR3, the DNA is TGCGCCAGCAGCGGGCAGGACAGAGCCTACGAGCAGTACTTC. This chain connects TRBV5-1 to TRBJ2-7, with a weak D call TRBD1 (6 bases). Trimming left V 4 bases short and J 2 bases short, with 13 bases between. The V gene's germline CDR1 is SGHRS and CDR2 YFSETQ. This CDR3 comprises 14 residues.

This chain links TRBV9 with TRBJ2-5; D possibly corresponds to TRBD1 (6 bases). The CDR3 is made up of 14 amino acids. V lost 0 bases to trimming and J lost 4 bases, with 10 bases between them. Germline V gene data show CDR1 as SGDLS and CDR2 as YYNGEE. The CDR3 spells CASSVGVGGETQYF. The CDR3 DNA reads as TGTGCCAGCAGCGTAGGGGTAGGGGGAGAGACCCAGTACTTC.

The V call is TRBV5-1, the J call TRBJ2-7, with 11 nucleotides matching TRBD1. Germline V CDR1 and CDR2: SGHRS, YFSETQ. V shed 3 bases, J shed 5 bases, and the junction held 4 bases outside the gene matches. The CDR3 contains 14 residues. This chain's CDR3 is CASSWGQGVHEQYF. CDR3 coding DNA: TGCGCCAGCAGCTGGGGACAGGGGGTACACGAGCAGTACTTC. Together with reference TRBV5-1 and TRBJ2-7, the CDR3 gives the full variable domain: KAGVTQTPRYLIKTRGQQVTLSCSPISGHRSVSWYQQTPGQGLQFLFEYFSETQRNKGNFPGRFSGRQFSNSRSEMNVSTLELGDSALYLCASSWGQGVHEQYFGPGTRLTVT.

The CDR3 here is CASSQDPINEQYF. The DNA for the CDR3 is TGTGCCAGCAGCCAAGATCCAATCAACGAGCAGTACTTC. The chain links TRBV14 to TRBJ2-7; D gene ambiguous. Germline loops: CDR1 SGHDN, CDR2 FVKESK. CDR3 length: 13 residues. Between the trimmed V and J ends, which lost 0 bases and 5 bases, there was a span of 8 bases.

The CDR3 loop reads CASSESAGGRALNTGELFF. The DNA of the CDR3 is TGTGCCAGCAGCGAATCGGCCGGCGGGAGGGCGTTGAACACCGGGGAGCTGTTTTTT. The V and J genes are TRBV5-4 and TRBJ2-2, with 9 bases that match TRBD2. V gave up 4 bases and J gave up 1 base; unmatched junction bases: 14. CDR3 length equals 19 residues. The V gene's germline CDR1 is SGHNT and CDR2 YYREEE (reference sequence).

A note on this clone: Other DNA sequences in the sample encode the same CDR3. The chain uses TRBV7-9 and TRBJ1-1, with 10 bases matching TRBD1. The CDR3 loop spans 14 amino acids. Trimming took 3 bases from V and 5 from J; bases not matched to a gene: 3. Looked up from germline, CDR1 is SEHNR and CDR2 is FQNEAQ (reference sequence). For the CDR3, the DNA is TGTGCCAGCAGCTTCGGGACAGGGGAGACTGAAGCTTTCTTT. This encodes CASSFGTGETEAFF.

Of note for this clone: The same CDR3 arises from other DNA sequences in this sample as well. The chain is built from TRBV5-1 and TRBJ1-2, with 9 nucleotides matching TRBD1. The V gene's germline CDR1 is SGHRS and CDR2 YFSETQ. Unmatched junction bases numbered 7, after V lost 4 bases and J lost 3 bases. CDR3 length: 15 amino acids. CDR3 sequence: CASSLGQGRDYGYTF. The CDR3 DNA reads as TGCGCCAGCAGCCTGGGACAGGGCAGGGACTATGGCTACACCTTC.

The chain links TRBV6-5 to TRBJ1-2; 11 nucleotides align to TRBD1. The V segment lost 4 bases and the J segment 2 bases; nucleotides outside the gene matches: 6. CDR1 and CDR2 (germline): MNHEY, SVGAGI. This CDR3 spans 16 amino acids. The CDR3 region has the DNA TGTGCCAGCAGTTCAACCGGGACAGGGGGAAACTATGGCTACACCTTC. This encodes CASSSTGTGGNYGYTF.

The chain combines TRBV6-5 with TRBJ2-1; D ambiguous. V lost 1 base, J lost 9 bases, and 4 bases lay in between. The length of the CDR3 is 11 residues. Germline-derived CDR1 and CDR2 are MNHEY and SVGAGI. Here the CDR3 DNA reads TGTGCCAGCAGTTACTGGCTTGAGCAGTTCTTC. As protein: CASSYWLEQFF.

The chain is built from TRBV11-2 and TRBJ2-7; weak D call: TRBD2 (5 bases). CDR3 length: 13 amino acids. The ends were cut back, 4 bases at V and 6 bases at J, with 13 bases in the middle. In germline, CDR1 is SGHAT, CDR2 FQNNGV. The CDR3 loop reads CASSSQRVREQYF. The CDR3 coding sequence is TGTGCCAGCAGCTCCCAGAGGGTACGCGAGCAGTACTTC.

This clone came up a few times. The chain has TRBV6-5 and TRBJ2-7; 15 positions agree with TRBD2. Germline CDR1 and CDR2: MNHEY and SVGAGI. This CDR3 comprises 16 residues. The trim removed 2 bases at V and 4 bases at J, leaving 3 bases unmatched. CDR3 DNA sequence: TGTGCCAGCAGTTACGTAGGACTAGCGGGAGGGTACGAGCAGTACTTC. Its translation: CASSYVGLAGGYEQYF.

The V gene is TRBV14, the J gene TRBJ1-3; a weak D match, TRBD1 (5 bases). The CDR3 runs 14 residues. CDR1 is SGHDN and CDR2 is FVKESK in the germline V gene. V lost 2 bases and J lost 1, with 6 bases in between. The CDR3 region is CASSQSGSGNTIYF. CDR3 nucleotide sequence: TGTGCCAGCAGCCAATCAGGGTCTGGAAACACCATATATTTT.

CDR3 residues: CASSLAPQGYYGYTF. For the CDR3, the DNA is TGTGCCAGCAGCTTAGCTCCACAGGGGTACTATGGCTACACCTTC. This chain joins TRBV7-9 and TRBJ1-2, with TRBD1 matching 7 bases. The V gene end was trimmed by 0 bases and the J gene end by 3 bases; junction bases not matched to a gene: 4. CDR1 SEHNR and CDR2 FQNEAQ come from the germline V gene (reference sequence). The CDR3 is 15 residues long.

The V call is TRBV11-3, the J call TRBJ2-2, with TRBD1 matching over 10 bases. Looked up from germline, CDR1 is SGHNT and CDR2 is YENEEA. V lost 0 bases, J lost 6 bases, and 13 bases stayed unmatched. This CDR3 contains 19 residues. Here the CDR3 reads CASSLDGRGTGVIAGELFF. For the CDR3, the DNA is TGTGCCAGCAGCTTAGATGGGCGGGGGACAGGGGTAATCGCCGGGGAGCTGTTTTTT.

This chain joins TRBV10-3 and TRBJ2-7; tentative D call: TRBD1 (5 bases). Germline V CDR1 and CDR2: ENHRY, SYGVKD. The CDR3 runs to 14 residues. Trimming removed 3 bases at V and 0 bases at J, with 9 bases between. The CDR3 nucleotides read TGTGCCATCAGTGACACCAGGGTCTCCTACGAGCAGTACTTC. Its translation: CAISDTRVSYEQYF.

The chain links TRBV7-9 to TRBJ2-3; no definite D call. V dropped 2 bases and J dropped 0 bases, with 18 bases sitting between them. This CDR3 has 18 residues. Germline CDR1 reads SEHNR; CDR2 reads FQNEAQ (reference sequence). The CDR3 coding sequence is TGTGCCAGCAGCTTAACCCAGCTCAGGAAAGGAAGCACAGATACGCAGTATTTT. Its protein product is CASSLTQLRKGSTDTQYF. The whole variable domain, filled in from reference TRBV7-9 and TRBJ2-3, reads DTGVSQNPRHKITKRGQNVTFRCDPISEHNRLYWYRQTLGQGPEFLTYFQNEAQLEKSRLLSDRFSAERPKGSFSTLEIQRTEQGDSAMYLCASSLTQLRKGSTDTQYFGPGTRLTVL.

This clone was found a few times. This chain joins TRBV5-1 and TRBJ2-3; TRBD2 matches 14 bases. In germline, CDR1 is SGHRS, CDR2 YFSETQ. The V gene end was trimmed by 5 bases and the J gene end by 2 bases; junction bases not matched to a gene: 4. The CDR3 runs 16 residues. CDR3 nucleotides: TGCGCCAGCAGGAGGACTAGCGGGGGGCCCACAGATACGCAGTATTTT. Amino acids: CASRRTSGGPTDTQYF.

The chain couples TRBV9 to TRBJ1-1; D is ambiguous. The CDR3 is 15 residues long. The germline V and J ends were trimmed by 1 base and 5 bases, with 15 bases remaining between them. CDR1 and CDR2 from the germline V gene are SGDLS and YYNGEE. The CDR3 DNA follows: TGTGCCAGCAGCGTAAATTCAGCCACGGGAACTGAAGCTTTCTTT. Protein product: CASSVNSATGTEAFF.

This chain links TRBV13 with TRBJ2-1, with TRBD2 as a possible D gene (5 bases). The V gene's germline CDR1 is PRHDT and CDR2 FYEKMQ (reference sequence). The CDR3 is made up of 17 amino acids. With 0 bases removed from V and 1 base from J, the gap between germline ends came to 13 bases. The CDR3 sequence: CASSLGFAGRSYNEQFF. The CDR3 DNA is TGTGCCAGCAGCTTAGGGTTCGCGGGTAGGTCCTACAATGAGCAGTTCTTC.